Presented here are 8 T cell receptor beta chains from one specimen sequenced in a study of T-cell memory formation after mild COVID-19 (dated by TCRdb to about 2021). Libraries were built with 5' RACE. For sequencing, an Illumina NovaSeq 6000 was employed. TCRdb's own reprocessing of the public reads used fastp at Q25 and MiXCR and kept productive beta chains. Here each entry gathers all rows of one CDR3 protein and keeps the most common genes and DNA. In this sample the table shows 250,000 to 300,000 distinct CDR3 sequences, 16% of which occur a single time. About a fifth of the sample is in the top ten clones. Sequencing was done on a sample of PBMCs or a T cell subset sorted from them (not recorded which). These TCRs come from a man aged 18 to 29 who had mild COVID-19 (a few samples of this study predate the infection). The sample titles of this study are shuffled in the database, so cell type and time point are left out; the donor was told from shared clones.

This clonotype was seen more than once but under ten times. The chain employs TRBV4-3 and TRBJ2-3; tentatively, D is TRBD1 (5 bases). CDR1 and CDR2 (germline): LGHNA, YSLEER. Between the trimmed V and J ends, which lost 0 bases and 7 bases, there was a span of 8 bases. This CDR3 is built from 13 residues. The CDR3, as DNA: TGCGCCAGCAGCCAAGATGGACAACATACGCAGTATTTT. It translates to CASSQDGQHTQYF.

This clonotype was recorded a few times. The rearrangement uses TRBV7-2 and TRBJ1-5; D is uncertain. The germline gives CDR1 SGHTA, CDR2 FQGNSA. Trimming shortened V by 1 base and J by 5 bases, and 12 bases separated the two germline ends. The CDR3 is made up of 15 amino acids. DNA for the CDR3: TGTGCCAGCAGCTTAGAAGTAGGCGAGTATCAGCCCCAGCATTTT. Its protein is CASSLEVGEYQPQHF.

V and J are TRBV5-1 and TRBJ2-1; 14 nucleotides match TRBD2. The CDR3 covers 16 residues. Trimming at V came to 0 bases and at J to 6 bases, leaving 2 bases not matched to a gene. Germline V CDR1 and CDR2: SGHRS, YFSETQ. The CDR3 DNA reads as TGCGCCAGCAGCTTGGGAGGGACTAGCGGGGGCAATGAGCAGTTCTTC. It yields the protein CASSLGGTSGGNEQFF.

The chain combines TRBV4-3 with TRBJ1-6; 8 bases align to TRBD1. Unmatched junction bases numbered 9, after V lost 0 bases and J lost 17 bases. Germline lookup yields CDR1 LGHNA and CDR2 YSLEER. CDR3 size: 14 residues. The CDR3 protein is CASSQDLQGAPVHF. CDR3 nucleotides: TGCGCCAGCAGCCAAGATTTGCAGGGGGCCCCCGTCCACTTT.

J is TRBJ2-5 and V is TRBV6-2 or TRBV6-3; 7 bases line up with TRBD2. The CDR3 length is 18 residues. CDR1 is MNHEY, CDR2 SVGEGT, per germline. Unmatched junction bases numbered 13, after V lost 2 bases and J lost 1 base. The CDR3 coding sequence is TGTGCCAGCAGTTACCCAATCCCAGGGCTAGCGGCCCAAGAGACCCAGTACTTC. Translating it yields CASSYPIPGLAAQETQYF.

This clonotype occurred a few times. The CDR3 nucleotides read TGCGCCAGCAGCTGGGCAAATCAAGAGACCCAGTACTTC. Translated: CASSWANQETQYF. The J gene is TRBJ2-5, the V gene TRBV5-1, with D hard to call. The CDR3 has 13 amino acids. V gave up 3 bases and J gave up 2 bases, with 8 bases separating them. The germline gives CDR1 SGHRS, CDR2 YFSETQ.

The chain is built from TRBV24-1 and TRBJ1-1; 9 nucleotides agree with TRBD1. CDR1 is KGHDR and CDR2 is SFDVKD in the germline V gene. J gave up 3 bases and V 7 bases, and 2 bases lay outside the gene matches. The CDR3 consists of 13 residues. The CDR3 region is CATSRTGDTEAFF. CDR3 nucleotides: TGTGCCACCAGCAGGACAGGGGACACTGAAGCTTTCTTT.

V and J are TRBV29-1 and TRBJ1-1; D gene uncertain. The V end was cut by 7 bases, the J end by 2 bases, with 20 bases between. CDR1 and CDR2 (germline): SQVTM, ANQGSEA. The CDR3 consists of 15 residues. DNA for the CDR3: TGCAGCGCTAACCCGACTTGGGGATATAACACTGAAGCTTTCTTT. Translating it yields CSANPTWGYNTEAFF. Combining the CDR3 with reference TRBV29-1 and TRBJ1-1 gives the whole variable domain SAVISQKPSRDICQRGTSLTIQCQVDSQVTMMFWYRQQPGQSLTLIATANQGSEATYESGFVIDKFPISRPNLTFSTLTVSNMSPEDSSIYLCSANPTWGYNTEAFFGQGTRLTVV.